The clone carrying this T cell receptor beta chain was seen only a few times. Germline values: CDR1 SQVTM, CDR2 ANQGSEA. The CDR3 has 11 amino acids. Deletions cut 8 bases from V and 2 bases from J, with 10 bases between. TCRdb recomputed calls from the 5' RACE reads with MiXCR, one row per CDR3 protein. Seen here are fewer than 100,000 distinct CDR3 sequences, around 10% observed once, and the top ten hold about 4.4%. This entry comes from a study of early T cells in non-severe SARS-CoV-2 infection. Across the study: Sequencing targeted bulk RNA from unsorted whole blood, leaving chains unpaired.

Sequencing used whole blood. The sequence was obtained from an adult who was a healthcare worker with PCR-confirmed SARS-CoV-2 infection or an uninfected control (not recorded which). V is TRBV29-1 and J is TRBJ2-7, with D possibly being TRBD2 (6 bases). This CDR3 reads CSTRTTYEQYF. CDR3 nucleotides: TGCAGCACCCGGACTACCTACGAGCAGTACTTC.